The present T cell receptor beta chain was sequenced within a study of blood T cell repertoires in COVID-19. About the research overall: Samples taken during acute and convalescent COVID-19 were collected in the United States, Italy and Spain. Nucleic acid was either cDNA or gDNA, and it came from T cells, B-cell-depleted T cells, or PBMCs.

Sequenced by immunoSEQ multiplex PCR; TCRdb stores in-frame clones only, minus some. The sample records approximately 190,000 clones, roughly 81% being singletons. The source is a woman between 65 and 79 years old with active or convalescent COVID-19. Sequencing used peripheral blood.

For the CDR3, the DNA is TGCAGTGCTAGTAGGGGGACTAGCGGCGGAGATACGCAGTATTTT. It codes for CSASRGTSGGDTQYF. V and J are TRBV20-1 and TRBJ2-3, with 11 nucleotides matching TRBD2. This CDR3 region has 15 residues. V trimming: 3 bases; J trimming: 5 bases; junction bases outside the gene matches: 7. Germline V lookup: CDR1 DFQATT, CDR2 SNEGSKA (reference sequence).